This T cell receptor (beta chain) was observed in a study of metastatic and nonmetastatic thyroid tumors (TCRdb year 2020). In the study overall: Repertoires from peripheral blood and from tumor or nodule tissue samples of malignant and benign thyroid patients were compared. Overall study results and their limits: In both blood and tumor samples, TCR beta diversity was reported to be significantly higher in malignant tumors than in benign nodules.

No patient had received any treatment before thyroid surgery. Patient clinical samples collected from about 2012 to 2019 were retrospectively analysed using T-cell receptor beta sequencing. Receptor amplification or capture employed PCR. Sequencing relied on an Illumina HiSeq 4000. High-throughput sequencing was used to profile the TCR beta-chain CDR3 region of each patient. The study's own analysis went as follows. Drawing on CDR3 differences between clinicopathological groups, the researchers built a classifier meant to tell apart patients with distant-metastatic papillary thyroid cancer. The Shannon index was used to measure repertoire diversity, and the Morisita-Horn index was used to measure how similar tumor and blood repertoires were. The public reads were reprocessed in TCRdb via fastp at Q25 and MiXCR, keeping in-frame beta chains. The V and J calls, along with clone size, are taken from TCRdb and not from the paper's own processing. The sample has tens of thousands of clones on record, around 10% of them singletons. The ten largest clones take up around 9.7% of the sample.

The sample holds many counts of this clone. The clone's antigen remains unknown. No much larger clone is present one base from it, and per-base qualities are unavailable. From cysteine to phenylalanine, the CDR3 is 14 amino acids long. Only the CDR3 region is kept as DNA, spanning 42 bases read in frame from base 1. Via the germline V gene (reference sequence), CDR1 is DFQATT and CDR2 SNEGSKA. At the junction V is shortened by 1 base and J by 6 bases, with 13 bases in between. Sequenced input: blood. The chain is assembled from TRBV20-1 and TRBJ2-1; the D gene is possibly TRBD2, with 6 bases matching. The receptor comes from a male donor with papillary thyroid cancer or a benign thyroid nodule (not recorded which). Some clones in this sample may be carry-over from other donors' samples. The CDR3 protein sequence reads: CSARGGGDPNEQFF. The bases read TGCAGTGCTAGAGGTGGAGGGGACCCCAATGAGCAGTTCTTC.